The T cell receptor (beta chain) under discussion was sequenced for a study of blood T cell repertoires in COVID-19. Seattle patients were enrolled while actively infected and followed longitudinally. In the original processing: Amplifying reference gene primers gave estimates of nucleated cell counts. TCRdb's copy holds only in-frame clones and misses some; the assay was immunoSEQ multiplex PCR. That table supplies the V and J calls and clone size; D and trimming were determined from the DNA. The table records over 200,000 clones, more than 90% of them present only once. Per the germline V gene, CDR1 is SQVTM and CDR2 is ANQGSEA. Trimming took off 6 bases at V and 4 bases at J, with 12 bases between the two ends. CDR3 length equals 12 residues.

The sample taken for sequencing was peripheral blood. This sequence originates from a person aged 18 to 29 with COVID-19, enrolled during active disease. The genes are TRBV29-1 and TRBJ1-2; D ambiguous. The CDR3 nucleotides are TGCAGCGTCCCAACACCAGTCTATGGCTACACCTTC. It codes for CSVPTPVYGYTF.